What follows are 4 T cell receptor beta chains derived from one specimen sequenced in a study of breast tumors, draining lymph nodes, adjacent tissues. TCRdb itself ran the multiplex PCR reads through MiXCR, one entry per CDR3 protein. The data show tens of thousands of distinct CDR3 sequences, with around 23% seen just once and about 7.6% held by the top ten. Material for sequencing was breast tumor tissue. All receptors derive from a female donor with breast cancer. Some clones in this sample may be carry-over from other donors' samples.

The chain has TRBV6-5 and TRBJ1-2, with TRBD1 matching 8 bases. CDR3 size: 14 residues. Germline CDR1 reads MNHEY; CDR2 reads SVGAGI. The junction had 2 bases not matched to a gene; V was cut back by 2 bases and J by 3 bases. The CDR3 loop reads CASSYLGQDYGYTF. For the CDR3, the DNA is TGTGCCAGCAGTTACCTGGGACAGGACTATGGCTACACCTTC.

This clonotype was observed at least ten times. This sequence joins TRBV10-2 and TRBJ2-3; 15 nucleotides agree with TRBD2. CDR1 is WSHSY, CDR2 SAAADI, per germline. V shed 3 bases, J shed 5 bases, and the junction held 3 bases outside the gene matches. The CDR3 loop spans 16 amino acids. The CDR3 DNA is TGCGCCAGCAGTGACCGGACTAGCGGGGGGGTAGATACGCAGTATTTT. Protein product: CASSDRTSGGVDTQYF.

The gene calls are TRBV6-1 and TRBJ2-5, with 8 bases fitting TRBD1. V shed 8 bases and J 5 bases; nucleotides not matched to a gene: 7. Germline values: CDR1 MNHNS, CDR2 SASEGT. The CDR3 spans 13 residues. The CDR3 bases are TGTGCCAGCGCTATTACAGGGGGGGAGACCCAGTACTTC. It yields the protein CASAITGGETQYF.

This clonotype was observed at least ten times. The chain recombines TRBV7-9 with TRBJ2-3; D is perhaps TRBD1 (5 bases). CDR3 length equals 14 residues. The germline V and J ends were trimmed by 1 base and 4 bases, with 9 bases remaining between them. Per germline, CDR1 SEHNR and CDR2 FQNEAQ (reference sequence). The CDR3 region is CASSLEGRADTQYF. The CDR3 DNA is TGTGCCAGCAGCTTAGAGGGCAGGGCAGATACGCAGTATTTT. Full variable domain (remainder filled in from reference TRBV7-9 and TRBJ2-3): DTGVSQNPRHKITKRGQNVTFRCDPISEHNRLYWYRQTLGQGPEFLTYFQNEAQLEKSRLLSDRFSAERPKGSFSTLEIQRTEQGDSAMYLCASSLEGRADTQYFGPGTRLTVL.